Listed below are T cell receptor beta chains from one sample, sequenced in a study of T cells in Graves' hyperthyroidism and ophthalmopathy. TCRdb reprocessed the multiplex PCR reads with MiXCR, giving one entry per CDR3 protein. Among around 620,000 distinct CDR3 sequences, about 17% were seen once, and the ten largest hold 3% to 4%. The sequencing sample was made of blood. The receptor source for this set is a woman in her twenties or thirties with Graves' hyperthyroidism. Both conserved end residues are part of each CDR3. D genes are given only for firm matches. The size entry is marked missing in some rows and otherwise reads once, few, many or a size class.

j_gene: TRBJ2-7; abundance: many; v_gene: TRBV5-1; d_gene: .; CDR3nt: TGCGCCAGCAGCTTTTCCCCCGCGTACGAGCAGTACTTC; CDR3aa: CASSFSPAYEQYF
j_gene: TRBJ2-1; abundance: many; v_gene: TRBV5-1; d_gene: TRBD2; CDR3nt: TGCGCCAGCAGCTTGACTAGCGGGAGCGTGTACAATGAGCAGTTCTTC; CDR3aa: CASSLTSGSVYNEQFF
j_gene: TRBJ1-6; abundance: few; v_gene: TRBV28; d_gene: .; CDR3nt: TGTGCCAGCAGTTGGGCTGCGGGAGGATCACCCCTCCACTTT; CDR3aa: CASSWAAGGSPLHF
j_gene: TRBJ2-7; abundance: many; v_gene: TRBV12-3/TRBV12-4; d_gene: TRBD1; CDR3nt: TGTGCCAGCACCGGGACAGGGGGCCGGGGGAGCTACGAGCAGTACTTC; CDR3aa: CASTGTGGRGSYEQYF
j_gene: TRBJ2-1; abundance: few; v_gene: TRBV20-1; d_gene: .; CDR3nt: TGCAGTGCTAGAGATCCGGCTCCCCTGGGCCATGAGCAGTTCTTC; CDR3aa: CSARDPAPLGHEQFF
j_gene: TRBJ2-1; abundance: .; v_gene: TRBV2; d_gene: TRBD2; CDR3nt: TGTGCCAGCAGCAGCGGACCAGCGGGAGGGCCCTCCTACAATGAGCAGTTCTTC; CDR3aa: CASSSGPAGGPSYNEQFF
j_gene: TRBJ2-3; abundance: .; v_gene: TRBV5-1; d_gene: .; CDR3nt: TGCGCCAGCAGCTTGGGAGGGCCCCTTAGCACAGATACGCAGTATTTT; CDR3aa: CASSLGGPLSTDTQYF
j_gene: TRBJ1-6; abundance: many; v_gene: TRBV5-1; d_gene: .; CDR3nt: TGCGCCAGCAGCCTATCCGGGATTTTACGATCACCCCTCCACTTT; CDR3aa: CASSLSGILRSPLHF
j_gene: TRBJ1-5; abundance: few; v_gene: TRBV3-1; d_gene: .; CDR3nt: TGTGCCAGCAGCCAAGATCTTTTAGCTCAGCCCCAGCATTTT; CDR3aa: CASSQDLLAQPQHF
j_gene: TRBJ2-7; abundance: many; v_gene: TRBV7-8; d_gene: TRBD1; CDR3nt: TGTGCCAGCAGCCCAGACAGGGCGGACCCCTACGAGCAGTACTTC; CDR3aa: CASSPDRADPYEQYF
j_gene: TRBJ2-1; abundance: .; v_gene: TRBV29-1; d_gene: TRBD2; CDR3nt: TGCAGCGGGGCCGGGACTAGCTACAATGAGCAGTTCTTC; CDR3aa: CSGAGTSYNEQFF
j_gene: TRBJ2-3; abundance: many; v_gene: TRBV2; d_gene: .; CDR3nt: TGTGCCAGCAGTCCGGACAGAAGCACAGATACGCAGTATTTT; CDR3aa: CASSPDRSTDTQYF
j_gene: TRBJ1-1; abundance: many; v_gene: TRBV3-1; d_gene: .; CDR3nt: TGTGCCAGCAGCCAAGTCCTAGGTGTCGGAGCTTTCTTT; CDR3aa: CASSQVLGVGAFF
j_gene: TRBJ2-7; abundance: many; v_gene: TRBV4-2; d_gene: TRBD2; CDR3nt: TGTGCCAGCAGCCAGATTTTTAGCGGGTCCTACGAGCAGTACTTC; CDR3aa: CASSQIFSGSYEQYF
j_gene: TRBJ2-7; abundance: many; v_gene: TRBV27; d_gene: .; CDR3nt: TGTGCCAGCAGTCTTAACTACGACCACGAGCAGTACTTC; CDR3aa: CASSLNYDHEQYF
j_gene: TRBJ2-7; abundance: many; v_gene: TRBV6-1; d_gene: .; CDR3nt: TGTGCCAGCAGTTCACCGGACAAGACCTACGAGCAGTACTTC; CDR3aa: CASSSPDKTYEQYF
j_gene: TRBJ2-7; abundance: many; v_gene: TRBV7-9; d_gene: .; CDR3nt: TGTGCCAGCAGCACCTCGGACAGCCGGAGTCAGTACTTC; CDR3aa: CASSTSDSRSQYF
j_gene: TRBJ2-1; abundance: few; v_gene: TRBV27; d_gene: .; CDR3nt: TGTGCCAGCAGTTTAAGAGGGAGCCCCAATGAGCAGTTCTTC; CDR3aa: CASSLRGSPNEQFF
j_gene: TRBJ1-5; abundance: .; v_gene: TRBV20-1; d_gene: .; CDR3nt: TGCAGTGACCCTTTTTATGGGGGAGGCCAGCCCCAGCATTTT; CDR3aa: CSDPFYGGGQPQHF
j_gene: TRBJ2-5; abundance: .; v_gene: TRBV6-1; d_gene: .; CDR3nt: TGTGCCAGCAGGGACGCACATCCGACTGGGGACGGCTGGGAGACCCAGTACTTC; CDR3aa: CASRDAHPTGDGWETQYF
j_gene: TRBJ2-5; abundance: many; v_gene: TRBV5-1; d_gene: .; CDR3nt: TGCGCCAGCAGCTTTGACACGGGTAGGGAGACCCAGTACTTC; CDR3aa: CASSFDTGRETQYF
j_gene: TRBJ2-1; abundance: few; v_gene: TRBV5-1; d_gene: .; CDR3nt: TGCGCCAGCTTCGATGGGCTAGCCCCACGGAGCTCCTACAATGAGCAGTTCTTC; CDR3aa: CASFDGLAPRSSYNEQFF
j_gene: TRBJ1-2; abundance: .; v_gene: TRBV6-1; d_gene: TRBD1; CDR3nt: TGTGCCAGCAGGGACGGGGACAGTGCGGGCTACACCTTC; CDR3aa: CASRDGDSAGYTF
j_gene: TRBJ2-1; abundance: .; v_gene: TRBV2; d_gene: TRBD2; CDR3nt: TGTGCCAGCAGTGGCGGGAGGGCGGGCGATGAGCAGTTCTTC; CDR3aa: CASSGGRAGDEQFF